This T cell receptor (beta chain) is drawn from a study of Graves' ophthalmopathy and Graves' hyperthyroidism. CDR1 is SGHTA and CDR2 is FQGNSA in the germline V gene. The trim removed 5 bases at V and 3 bases at J, leaving 7 bases unmatched. This CDR3 has 16 amino acids. The study amplified TCR beta CDR3 regions using RNA transcripts. HTBI primers served in a first-round RT-PCR, which a second-round multiplex PCR followed. TCRdb used MiXCR to reprocess the multiplex PCR reads, holding one entry per CDR3 protein. The sample lists about 1.2 million distinct CDR3 sequences; less than 45% were seen once. Study-level results: In predicting ophthalmopathy progression, the model reached 70% to 71% sensitivity and under 75% specificity.

A word on this clonotype: Its target is not known.

Clinical symptoms, serum thyroxine, TRAb, thyroid ultrasound and orbital computed tomography determined diagnosis. This chain uses TRBV7-2 with TRBJ2-6; 7 positions match TRBD1. This sequence originates from an adult man with Graves' hyperthyroidism. Sample: peripheral blood or thyroid tissue (not recorded which). As DNA, the CDR3 is TGTGCCAGCAGCACCCGGACAGGAGTTGGGGCCAACGTCCTGACTTTC. Translation gives CASSTRTGVGANVLTF.